This TCR beta chain was profiled in a study of T cells in Graves' hyperthyroidism and ophthalmopathy. The sample holds many counts of this clonotype. Its antigen is currently unknown. Study-level points and caveats: From stable hyperthyroidism, ophthalmopathy was separated by a 13 V-J model.

This CDR3 has 14 residues. Trimming at V came to 6 bases and at J to 7 bases, leaving 6 bases not matched to a gene. RNA transcripts provided the source from which TCR beta CDR3 regions were amplified. Researchers ran a first-round RT-PCR on the TCR CDR3 using the HTBI primer set. MiXCR, run by TCRdb on the multiplex PCR reads, gives a single entry per CDR3 protein. The table has 450,000 to 700,000 distinct CDR3 sequences, roughly 50% seen once. V and J are TRBV12-3 or TRBV12-4 and TRBJ1-6; 7 bases fit TRBD1. The sample consisted of peripheral blood or thyroid tissue (not recorded which). The sequence was obtained from a woman aged 18-30 years with Graves' hyperthyroidism. DNA for the CDR3: TGTGCCAGCAGCTTGGGACAGCCGAATTCACCCCTCCACTTT. Encoded protein: CASSLGQPNSPLHF.